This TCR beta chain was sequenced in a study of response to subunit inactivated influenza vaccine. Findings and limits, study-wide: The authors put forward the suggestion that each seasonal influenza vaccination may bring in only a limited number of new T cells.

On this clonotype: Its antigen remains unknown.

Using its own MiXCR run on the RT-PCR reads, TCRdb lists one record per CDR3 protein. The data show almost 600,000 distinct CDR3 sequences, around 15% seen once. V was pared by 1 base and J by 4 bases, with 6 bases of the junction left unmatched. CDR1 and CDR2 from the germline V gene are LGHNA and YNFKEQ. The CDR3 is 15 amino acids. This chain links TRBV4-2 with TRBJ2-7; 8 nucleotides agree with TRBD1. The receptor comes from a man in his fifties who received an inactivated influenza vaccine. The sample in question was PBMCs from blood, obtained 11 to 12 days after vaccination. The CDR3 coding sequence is TGTGCCAGCAGCCAAGTGCAGGGGGCGGTATACGAGCAGTACTTC. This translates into CASSQVQGAVYEQYF.